Detailed here is one T cell receptor (beta chain). This sample is drawn from a study of cytomegalovirus exposure and HLA in healthy donors. Libraries were prepared by immunoSEQ multiplex PCR; TCRdb keeps only in-frame clonotypes and omits some of them. The sample lists about 160,000 clones, 70% to 90% occurring once. V was pared by 3 bases and J by 4 bases, with 9 bases between. Germline CDR1 reads SNHLY; CDR2 reads FYNNEI. The CDR3 contains 14 residues. Sequenced: PBMCs. This rearrangement joins TRBV2 to TRBJ2-2; possibly TRBD2 for D (5 bases). The clonotype comes from a woman aged 25 to 39 in good health and CMV-seronegative. CDR3 protein: CASSDGSLTGELFF. The DNA of the CDR3 is TGTGCCAGCAGTGATGGGAGCCTCACCGGGGAGCTGTTTTTT.